This T cell receptor (beta chain) is from a study of monozygotic twins with inflammatory bowel disease. A remark on this clonotype: Antigen: not known.

Study observations and caveats: Especially with disease activity, IBD patients had fewer clonotypes in common with others than healthy twins did.

There are 14 residues in the CDR3. The germline CDR1 and CDR2 sequences are SNHLY and FYNNEI. Each TCR library consumed about 3,700 ng of total RNA. With eight separate reactions per sample, the authors made cDNA. From the 5' RACE reads, TCRdb lists one entry per CDR3 protein and no DNA. The sample data list 350,000 to 400,000 distinct CDR3 sequences. This receptor was taken from a human donor with ulcerative colitis or Crohn's disease, or a healthy co-twin of an affected twin (not recorded which). The chain recombines TRBV2 with TRBJ1-5; TCRdb proposes TRBD1, but this gene call is untestable without DNA. The sequenced sample consisted of blood. CDR3 sequence reads: CASSVTGMLQPQHF. The entire variable domain, with the rest obtained from reference TRBV2 and TRBJ1-5, is as follows: EPEVTQTPSHQVTQMGQEVILRCVPISNHLYFYWYRQILGQKVEFLVSFYNNEISEKSEIFDDQFSVERPDGSNFTLKIRSTKLEDSAMYFCASSVTGMLQPQHFGDGTRLSIL.